This is a list of T cell receptor beta chains from one sample in a study of blood T cell repertoires in COVID-19. This table comes from immunoSEQ multiplex PCR, and its TCRdb copy is limited to in-frame clones, with some not included. The sample records around 120,000 clones, 90% being singletons. Source material: peripheral blood. The source is a human donor with active COVID-19. The donor label of this sample is uncertain. Each CDR3 is given with its conserved first and last residue. D genes are given only for firm matches. The size entry is marked missing in some rows and otherwise reads once, few, many or a size class.

>-|-|TRBJ2-3|TRBV18
CASSLQPGGFTDTQYF
TGTGCCAGCTCGCTGCAGCCGGGGGGCTTCACAGATACGCAGTATTTT
>-|once|TRBJ1-3|TRBV7-6
CASSLGTRPEGNTIYF
TGTGCCAGCAGCTTAGGAACTCGCCCTGAAGGAAACACCATATATTTT
>-|-|TRBJ1-4|TRBV9
CASSVGSRGFTNEKLFF
TGTGCCAGCAGCGTTGGCTCCCGGGGATTTACTAATGAAAAACTGTTTTTT
>-|-|TRBJ2-7|TRBV24-1
CATSESETVSYEQYF
TGTGCCACCAGTGAGAGCGAGACAGTATCCTACGAGCAGTACTTC
>-|-|TRBJ1-1|TRBV29-1
CSAMDRGTEAFF
TGCAGCGCCATGGACAGAGGCACTGAAGCTTTCTTT
>TRBD2|-|TRBJ2-3|TRBV19
CATRDVGGALTDTQYF
TGTGCCACCAGGGATGTCGGGGGGGCCCTAACAGATACGCAGTATTTT
>-|-|TRBJ2-5|TRBV7-2
CASSLALQETQYF
TGTGCCAGCAGCTTAGCCCTTCAAGAGACCCAGTACTTC
>TRBD1|-|TRBJ1-2|TRBV4-1
CASSQGRRGLGYTF
TGCGCCAGCAGCCAAGGGCGCAGGGGGCTTGGCTACACCTTC
>-|-|TRBJ1-2|TRBV2
CASSEARARGDGYTF
TGTGCCAGCAGTGAAGCGCGGGCCCGGGGAGATGGCTACACCTTC
>TRBD2|-|TRBJ2-7|TRBV18
CASSPAPWGTIPYEQYF
TGTGCCAGCTCACCAGCTCCGTGGGGGACTATCCCCTACGAGCAGTACTTC
>-|-|TRBJ1-1|TRBV6-5
CASSYRGNTAAFF
TGTGCCAGCAGTTATCGGGGAAATACGGCAGCTTTCTTT
>-|-|TRBJ2-5|TRBV20-1
CSARHSLAQYF
TGCAGTGCTAGACATAGCTTGGCCCAGTACTTC
>-|-|TRBJ1-4|TRBV11-2
CASSLDLGEKLFF
TGTGCCAGCAGCTTAGATCTGGGCGAAAAACTGTTTTTT
>-|-|TRBJ2-5|TRBV5-4
CASSDPLTGQETQYF
TGTGCCAGCAGCGACCCCCTGACGGGACAAGAGACCCAGTACTTC
>TRBD2|-|TRBJ2-7|TRBV28
CASSTSGASYEQYF
TGTGCCAGCAGCACTAGCGGGGCCTCCTACGAGCAGTACTTC
>-|-|TRBJ1-5|TRBV28
CASAAGGSNQPQHF
TGTGCCAGCGCCGCGGGGGGGAGCAATCAGCCCCAGCATTTT
>-|-|TRBJ1-1|TRBV25-1
CASSDAPGDYMNTEAFF
TGTGCCAGCAGTGACGCCCCAGGGGATTACATGAACACTGAAGCTTTCTTT
>TRBD1|few|TRBJ1-5|TRBV3-1/TRBV3-2
CASSQRGQFNQPQHF
TGTGCCAGCAGCCAACGGGGACAGTTCAATCAGCCCCAGCATTTT
>TRBD1|-|TRBJ1-6|TRBV5-5
CASSLVTGGNSPLHF
TGTGCCAGCAGCTTGGTTACAGGGGGGAATTCACCCCTCCACTTT
>TRBD1|-|TRBJ1-1|TRBV5-1
CASSLTGGTEAFF
TGCGCCAGCAGCTTAACAGGGGGCACTGAAGCTTTCTTT
>-|few|TRBJ1-5|TRBV4-1
CASSQVPGDSNQPQHF
TGCGCCAGCAGCCAAGTGCCAGGTGATAGCAATCAGCCCCAGCATTTT
>-|-|TRBJ2-3|TRBV5-4
CASSLGRTSTDTQYF
TGTGCCAGCAGCTTGGGGCGGACTAGCACAGATACGCAGTATTTT
>-|-|TRBJ2-3|TRBV6-4
CASSDAGQLTDTQYF
TGTGCCAGCAGTGACGCGGGACAGCTCACAGATACGCAGTATTTT
>TRBD1|-|TRBJ2-7|TRBV7-2
CASSQRTGPYEQYF
TGTGCCAGCAGCCAACGGACAGGGCCTTACGAGCAGTACTTC
>TRBD1|-|TRBJ1-1|TRBV7-3
CASSERQGNTEAFF
TGTGCCAGCAGCGAAAGACAGGGGAACACTGAAGCTTTCTTT
>TRBD2|once|TRBJ2-5|TRBV5-1
CASSLERGSETQYF
TGCGCCAGCAGCTTGGAGCGGGGGTCTGAGACCCAGTACTTC
>TRBD1|-|TRBJ1-5|TRBV19
CASSRADRVGNQPQHF
TGTGCCAGTAGTAGGGCCGACAGGGTTGGCAATCAGCCCCAGCATTTT
>TRBD2|-|TRBJ2-5|TRBV11-2
CASSSSWTSRETQYF
TGTGCCAGCAGCTCATCCTGGACTAGTAGAGAGACCCAGTACTTC
>-|-|TRBJ1-2|TRBV5-5
CASSLDSLNYGYTF
TGTGCCAGCAGCTTGGACAGCCTCAACTATGGCTACACCTTC
>-|-|TRBJ2-7|TRBV12-3/TRBV12-4
CASSTAYEQYF
TGTGCCAGCAGTACAGCCTACGAGCAGTACTTC
>TRBD1|few|TRBJ2-3|TRBV7-9
CASSPWTGSTDTQYF
TGTGCCAGCAGCCCCTGGACAGGGAGTACAGATACGCAGTATTTT
>TRBD1|-|TRBJ1-1|TRBV9
CASSETGSDTEAFF
TGTGCCAGCAGCGAGACAGGGAGCGACACTGAAGCTTTCTTT
>-|-|TRBJ2-1|TRBV7-9
CASSLSVRRYNEQFF
TGTGCCAGCAGCTTAAGTGTCAGGCGATACAATGAGCAGTTCTTC
>TRBD1|-|TRBJ1-2|TRBV7-6
CASSFGQGDYGYTF
TGTGCCAGCAGCTTCGGACAGGGAGACTATGGCTACACCTTC
>TRBD1|-|TRBJ1-2|TRBV5-1
CSSSAGSGQGYGYTF
TGCTCCAGCAGCGCCGGATCTGGACAGGGGTATGGCTACACCTTC
>-|-|TRBJ2-5|TRBV7-2
CASSLYGGRVETQYF
TGTGCCAGCAGCTTATACGGGGGAAGGGTGGAGACCCAGTACTTC
>TRBD1|-|TRBJ1-2|TRBV7-2
CASNDKLDRGYGYTF
TGTGCCAGCAATGATAAACTTGACAGGGGGTATGGCTACACCTTC
>-|-|TRBJ2-3|TRBV5-1
CASSSRIGVSTDTQYF
TGCGCCAGCAGCTCCCGGATTGGAGTTAGCACAGATACGCAGTATTTT
>-|-|TRBJ2-3|TRBV11-2
CASSLASRRGVPDTQYF
TGTGCCAGCAGCTTAGCGAGTCGGCGGGGCGTCCCAGATACGCAGTATTTT
>-|-|TRBJ2-6|TRBV4-3
CASSQDQRTASGANVLTF
TGCGCCAGCAGCCAAGATCAGAGGACAGCCTCTGGGGCCAACGTCCTGACTTTC
>TRBD1|-|TRBJ2-7|TRBV5-5
CASTGQGSGSYEQYF
TGTGCCAGCACAGGACAGGGTTCAGGCTCCTACGAGCAGTACTTC
>-|-|TRBJ1-4|TRBV3-1/TRBV3-2
CASSQDSQGRNEKLFF
TGTGCCAGCAGCCAAGATTCCCAGGGCCGGAATGAAAAACTGTTTTTT
>-|once|TRBJ1-2|TRBV7-9
CASAGPSGSDGYTF
TGTGCCAGCGCGGGGCCTTCAGGGTCTGATGGCTACACCTTC